This TCR beta chain stems from a study of shared T cell receptors in the human thymus. Assay: immunoSEQ multiplex PCR; the TCRdb copy retains only in-frame clones and omits some. Here the sample spans about 710,000 clones, approximately 87% being singletons. Germline-derived CDR1 and CDR2 are SGHTA and FQGNSA. V was clipped by 5 bases and J by 8 bases, with 22 bases between them. The CDR3 has 16 residues. This sample also belongs to another study, concerning human thymus T cells. That report notes: Corrective heart surgery yielded the resections from which the thymus tissue came. Seemingly biased V and J gene usage marked thymic and blood repertoires. Thymic repertoires overlap heavily among unrelated individuals, related research has reported.

The chain is built from TRBV7-2 and TRBJ2-1; D may be TRBD1 (6 bases). The sequencing input was thymocytes. The sequence derives from a boy younger than two with a congenital heart defect. Here the CDR3 reads CASSLNREFIGDEQFF. The CDR3 DNA is TGTGCCAGCAGCCTAAACAGGGAATTTATAGGGGATGAGCAGTTCTTC.